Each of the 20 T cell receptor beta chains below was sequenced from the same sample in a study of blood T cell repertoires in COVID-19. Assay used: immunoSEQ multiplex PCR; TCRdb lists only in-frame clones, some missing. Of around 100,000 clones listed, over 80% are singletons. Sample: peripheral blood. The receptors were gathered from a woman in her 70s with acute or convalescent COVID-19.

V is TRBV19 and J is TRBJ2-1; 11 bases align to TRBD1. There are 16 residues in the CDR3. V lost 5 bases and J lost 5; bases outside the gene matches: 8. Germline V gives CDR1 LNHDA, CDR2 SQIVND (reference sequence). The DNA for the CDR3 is TGTGCCAGTAGTCTCCTCGGGACAGGGGGTAACAATGAGCAGTTCTTC. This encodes CASSLLGTGGNNEQFF.

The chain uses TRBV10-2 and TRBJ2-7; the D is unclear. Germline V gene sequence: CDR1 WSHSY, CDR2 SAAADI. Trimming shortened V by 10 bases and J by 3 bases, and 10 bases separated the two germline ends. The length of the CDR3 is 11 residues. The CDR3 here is CATALSYEQYF. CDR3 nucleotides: TGCGCCACCGCTCTTAGCTACGAGCAGTACTTC.

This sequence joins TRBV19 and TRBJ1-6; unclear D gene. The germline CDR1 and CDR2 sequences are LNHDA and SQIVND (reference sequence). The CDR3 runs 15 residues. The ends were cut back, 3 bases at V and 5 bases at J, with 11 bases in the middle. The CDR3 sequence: CASSIFGGNNSPLHF. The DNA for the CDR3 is TGTGCCAGTAGTATTTTCGGCGGCAATAATTCACCCCTCCACTTT.

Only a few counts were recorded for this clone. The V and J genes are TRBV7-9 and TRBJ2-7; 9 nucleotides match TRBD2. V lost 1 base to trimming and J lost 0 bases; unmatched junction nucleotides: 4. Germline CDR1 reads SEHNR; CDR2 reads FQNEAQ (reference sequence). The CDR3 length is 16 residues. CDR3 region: CASSLGPAGGSYEQYF. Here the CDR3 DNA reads TGTGCCAGCAGCTTAGGGCCAGCGGGGGGCTCCTACGAGCAGTACTTC.

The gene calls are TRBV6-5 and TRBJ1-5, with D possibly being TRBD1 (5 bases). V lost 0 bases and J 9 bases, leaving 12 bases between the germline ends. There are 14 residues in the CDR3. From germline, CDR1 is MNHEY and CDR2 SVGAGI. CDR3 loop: CASSYSNTRGPQHF. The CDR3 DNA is TGTGCCAGCAGTTACTCGAACACAAGGGGGCCCCAGCATTTT.

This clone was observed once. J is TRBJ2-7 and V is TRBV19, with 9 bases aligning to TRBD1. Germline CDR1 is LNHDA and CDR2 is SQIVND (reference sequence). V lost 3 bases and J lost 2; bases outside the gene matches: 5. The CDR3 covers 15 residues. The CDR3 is CASSIRGQGTYEQYF. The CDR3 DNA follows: TGTGCCAGTAGTATTAGAGGACAGGGGACCTACGAGCAGTACTTC.

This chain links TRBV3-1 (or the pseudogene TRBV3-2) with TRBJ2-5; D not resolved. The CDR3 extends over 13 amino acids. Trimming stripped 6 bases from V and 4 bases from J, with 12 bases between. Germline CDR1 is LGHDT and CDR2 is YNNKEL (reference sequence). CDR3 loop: CASRLLGVETQYF. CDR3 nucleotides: TGTGCCAGCAGGCTACTTGGAGTAGAGACCCAGTACTTC.

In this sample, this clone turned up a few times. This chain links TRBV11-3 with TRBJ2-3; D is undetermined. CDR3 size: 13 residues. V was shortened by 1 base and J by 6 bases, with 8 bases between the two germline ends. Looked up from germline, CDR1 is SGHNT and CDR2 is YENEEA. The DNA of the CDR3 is TGTGCCAGCAGCTTAGGTCCCCAGGATACGCAGTATTTT. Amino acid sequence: CASSLGPQDTQYF.

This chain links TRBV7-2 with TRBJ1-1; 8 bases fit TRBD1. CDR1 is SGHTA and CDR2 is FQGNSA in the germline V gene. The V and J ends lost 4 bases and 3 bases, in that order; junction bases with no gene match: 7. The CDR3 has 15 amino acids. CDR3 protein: CASSSQAGGYTEAFF. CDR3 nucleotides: TGTGCCAGCAGCTCCCAGGCAGGGGGCTACACTGAAGCTTTCTTT.

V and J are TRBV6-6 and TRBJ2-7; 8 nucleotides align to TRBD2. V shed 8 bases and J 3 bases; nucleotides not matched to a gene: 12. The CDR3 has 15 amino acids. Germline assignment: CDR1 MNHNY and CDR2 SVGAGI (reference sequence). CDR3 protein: CASASPGLAGYEQYF. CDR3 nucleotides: TGTGCCAGCGCCTCGCCCGGGCTAGCGGGCTACGAGCAGTACTTC.

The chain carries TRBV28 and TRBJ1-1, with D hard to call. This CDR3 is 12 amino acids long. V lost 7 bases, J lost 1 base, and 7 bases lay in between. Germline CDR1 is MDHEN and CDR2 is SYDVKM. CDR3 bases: TGTGCCAGCATCTCGGGGAACACTGAAGCTTTCTTT. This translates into CASISGNTEAFF.

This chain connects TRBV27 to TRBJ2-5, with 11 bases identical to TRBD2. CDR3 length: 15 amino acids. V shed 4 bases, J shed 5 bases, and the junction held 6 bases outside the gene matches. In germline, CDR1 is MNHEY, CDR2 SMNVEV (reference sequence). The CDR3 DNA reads TGTGCCAGCAGTTATGTAGCGGGAGGGCATGAGACCCAGTACTTC. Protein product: CASSYVAGGHETQYF.

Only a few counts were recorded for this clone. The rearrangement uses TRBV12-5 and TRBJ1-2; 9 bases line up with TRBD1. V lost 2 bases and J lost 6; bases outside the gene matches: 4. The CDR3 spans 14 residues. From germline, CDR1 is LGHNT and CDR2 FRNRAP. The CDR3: CASGLITGGDGYTF. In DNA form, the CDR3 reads TGTGCTAGTGGTTTGATCACAGGGGGCGATGGCTACACCTTC. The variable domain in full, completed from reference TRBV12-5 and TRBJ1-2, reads DARVTQTPRHKVTEMGQEVTMRCQPILGHNTVFWYRQTMMQGLELLAYFRNRAPLDDSGMPKDRFSAEMPDATLATLKIQPSEPRDSAVYFCASGLITGGDGYTFGSGTRLTVV.

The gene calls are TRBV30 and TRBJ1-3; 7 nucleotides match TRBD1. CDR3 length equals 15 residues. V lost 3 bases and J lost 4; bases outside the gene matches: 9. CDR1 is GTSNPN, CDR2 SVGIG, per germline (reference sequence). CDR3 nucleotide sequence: TGTGCCTGGAGCGTCCTCACAGGGGAGGGAAACACCATATATTTT. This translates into CAWSVLTGEGNTIYF.

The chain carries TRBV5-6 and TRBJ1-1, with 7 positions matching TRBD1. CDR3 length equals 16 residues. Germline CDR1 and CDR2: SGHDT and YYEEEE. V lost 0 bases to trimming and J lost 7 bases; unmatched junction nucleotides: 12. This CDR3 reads CASSLGPTGTPLEAFF. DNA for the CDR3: TGTGCCAGCAGCTTGGGACCGACAGGGACCCCCCTTGAAGCTTTCTTT.

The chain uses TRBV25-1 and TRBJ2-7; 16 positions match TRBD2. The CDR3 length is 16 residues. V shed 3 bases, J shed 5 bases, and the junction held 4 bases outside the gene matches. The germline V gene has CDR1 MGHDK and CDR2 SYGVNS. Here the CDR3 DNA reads TGTGCCAGCAGTGACACCGGGACTAGCGGGAGGGACGAGCAGTACTTC. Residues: CASSDTGTSGRDEQYF.

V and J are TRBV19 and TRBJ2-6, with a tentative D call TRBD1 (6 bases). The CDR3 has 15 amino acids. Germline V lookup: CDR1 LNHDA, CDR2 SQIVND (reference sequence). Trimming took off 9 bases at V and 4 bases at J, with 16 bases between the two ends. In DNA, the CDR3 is TGTGCCAGCCTCATGCAGGGGCGAGGGGCCAACGTCCTGACTTTC. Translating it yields CASLMQGRGANVLTF.

The CDR3 reads CASSLGPAGQPQHF. The CDR3 DNA reads as TGTGCCAGCAGTCTGGGCCCGGCGGGTCAGCCCCAGCATTTT. The V gene is TRBV28, the J gene TRBJ1-5; no clear D. CDR1 is MDHEN, CDR2 SYDVKM, per germline. This CDR3 spans 14 amino acids. V lost 5 bases to trimming and J lost 6 bases, with 14 bases between them.

The CDR3 region is CAWSVGGTGVSQPQHF. Written as DNA, the CDR3 is TGTGCCTGGAGTGTAGGCGGGACAGGGGTGTCTCAGCCCCAGCATTTT. The chain carries TRBV30 and TRBJ1-5, with 10 bases matching TRBD1. Losses at the gene ends were 0 bases for V and 6 bases for J; bases not matched to a gene: 8. Germline-derived CDR1 and CDR2 are GTSNPN and SVGIG (reference sequence). The CDR3 sequence is 16 residues long.

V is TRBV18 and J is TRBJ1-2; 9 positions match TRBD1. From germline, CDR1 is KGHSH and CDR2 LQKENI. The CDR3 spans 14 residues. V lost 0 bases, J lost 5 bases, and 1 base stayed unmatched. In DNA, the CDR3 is TGTGCCAGCTCACCACCGGGACAGGGATATGGCTACACCTTC. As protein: CASSPPGQGYGYTF.